These 15 T cell receptor beta chains came from one sample sequenced in a study of memory CD4+ T cells and cytomegalovirus serostatus. The sort gate was single viable CD3+CD4+CD8-CD45RO+ cells for memory CD4+ T cells. The table came from immunoSEQ multiplex PCR; TCRdb's copy has only in-frame clones and leaves some out. The table has 60,000 to 75,000 clones, over 70% seen once. Source material: memory CD4+ T cells from blood. These receptors were obtained from an adult in good health and CMV-seronegative. Some clones in this sample may be carry-over from other donors' samples.

V and J are TRBV19 and TRBJ2-3; 7 nucleotides line up with TRBD2. From germline, CDR1 is LNHDA and CDR2 SQIVND (reference sequence). This CDR3 region has 14 residues. V trimming: 10 bases; J trimming: 3 bases; junction bases outside the gene matches: 10. CDR3 protein: CATKLARGTDTQYF. DNA of the CDR3: TGTGCCACCAAACTAGCGAGAGGTACAGATACGCAGTATTTT.

The rearrangement uses TRBV6-1 and TRBJ2-7; no definite D call. CDR1 and CDR2 from the germline V gene are MNHNS and SASEGT. V was trimmed by 4 bases and J by 3 bases, leaving 7 bases between them. The CDR3 is made up of 12 amino acids. For the CDR3, the DNA is TGTGCCAGCAGTGCCAGGTTCTACGAGCAGTACTTC. Amino acid sequence: CASSARFYEQYF.

The gene calls are TRBV5-1 and TRBJ2-5; TRBD1 agrees at 10 bases. J gave up 4 bases and V 0 bases, and 3 bases lay outside the gene matches. Germline V gene lookup returns CDR1 SGHRS and CDR2 YFSETQ. The CDR3 consists of 15 residues. In nucleotides, the CDR3 is TGCGCCAGCAGCTTGGGAGGACAGGGGGGAGAGACCCAGTACTTC. Its protein is CASSLGGQGGETQYF.

J is TRBJ2-3 and V is TRBV18, with D possibly TRBD1 on 5 matching bases. This CDR3 spans 17 amino acids. The germline V gene encodes CDR1 KGHSH and CDR2 LQKENI. Between the trimmed V and J ends, which lost 1 base and 0 bases, there was a span of 14 bases. The CDR3 region has the DNA TGTGCCAGCTCACCACGGTCTGGGGCTGGGAGCACAGATACGCAGTATTTT. It yields the protein CASSPRSGAGSTDTQYF.

The chain employs TRBV4-3 and TRBJ2-2; D unclear. Trimming stripped 0 bases from V and 7 bases from J, with 9 bases between. CDR3 length: 14 residues. Germline values: CDR1 LGHNA, CDR2 YSLEER. The CDR3 DNA follows: TGCGCCAGCAGCCAAGAATTTGGGGTCGGGGAGCTGTTTTTT. Translating gives CASSQEFGVGELFF.

The V call is TRBV2, the J call TRBJ2-7, with 8 bases matching TRBD1. CDR1 SNHLY and CDR2 FYNNEI come from the germline V gene. This CDR3 spans 12 amino acids. V shed 6 bases and J 5 bases; nucleotides not matched to a gene: 3. In nucleotides, the CDR3 is TGTGCCAGCAGGGACAGGGCGCACGAGCAGTACTTC. Protein sequence: CASRDRAHEQYF.

The V gene is TRBV11-2, the J gene TRBJ1-1; TRBD1 is a possible D gene (5 bases). This CDR3 is built from 16 residues. Germline V CDR1 and CDR2: SGHAT, FQNNGV. V was clipped by 1 base and J by 4 bases, with 16 bases between them. This CDR3 reads CASSLAARGGSTEAFF. The CDR3 bases are TGTGCCAGCAGCTTAGCGGCGAGGGGTGGAAGCACTGAAGCTTTCTTT.

The chain carries TRBV9 and TRBJ2-2; a possible D gene is TRBD1 (5 bases). Germline CDR1 reads SGDLS; CDR2 reads YYNGEE. This CDR3 spans 14 amino acids. V was shortened by 3 bases and J by 0 bases, with 6 bases between the two germline ends. The CDR3 sequence: CASSDRTNTGELFF. The CDR3 bases are TGTGCCAGCAGCGACAGGACGAACACCGGGGAGCTGTTTTTT.

The chain has TRBV18 and TRBJ1-5, with TRBD1 identical over 8 bases. The CDR3 is made up of 15 amino acids. The V segment lost 1 base and the J segment 8 bases; nucleotides outside the gene matches: 7. Germline V gene sequence: CDR1 KGHSH, CDR2 LQKENI. The CDR3 coding sequence is TGTGCCAGCTCACCACTTGGAACAGGGGGTGAGCCCCAGCATTTT. Amino acid sequence: CASSPLGTGGEPQHF.

The gene calls are TRBV6-6 and TRBJ2-7; maybe TRBD2 (6 bases). The length of the CDR3 is 15 residues. The V end lost 5 bases, the J end lost 3 bases, and 17 bases lay between the germline ends. From germline, CDR1 is MNHNY and CDR2 SVGAGI (reference sequence). The chain's CDR3 is CASSVSGLGGYEQYF. The CDR3 DNA is TGTGCCAGCAGTGTCAGCGGACTGGGAGGCTACGAGCAGTACTTC.

This rearrangement joins TRBV5-6 to TRBJ2-1; D is perhaps TRBD2 (6 bases). Between the trimmed V and J ends, which lost 0 bases and 3 bases, there was a span of 13 bases. The CDR3 sequence is 16 residues long. The germline V gene encodes CDR1 SGHDT and CDR2 YYEEEE. The CDR3 region has the DNA TGTGCCAGCAGCTTGGTAGGGGAGGCCTTCTACAATGAGCAGTTCTTC. Translation gives CASSLVGEAFYNEQFF.

Here the CDR3 DNA reads TGTGCCTGGAGTCCCGGGAGTAATGAAAAACTGTTTTTT. Residues: CAWSPGSNEKLFF. The genes are TRBV30 and TRBJ1-4; no reliable D call. Trimming took 2 bases from V and 4 from J, leaving 8 bases between them. This CDR3 spans 13 amino acids. Germline V CDR1 and CDR2: GTSNPN, SVGIG (reference sequence).

The CDR3 DNA is TGTGCCAGCAGCTTATGGGGTAGGGAAGTAGAGACCCAGTACTTC. Translation: CASSLWGREVETQYF. The chain recombines TRBV7-9 with TRBJ2-5; D unresolved. Germline assignment: CDR1 SEHNR and CDR2 FQNEAQ (reference sequence). The CDR3 contains 15 residues. Trimming took 2 bases from V and 4 from J, leaving 14 bases between them.

On this clone: A read error may account for a junction end that differs from germline. This chain uses TRBV19 with TRBJ2-3, with D possibly matching TRBD2 (6 bases). CDR3 length: 14 residues. The germline CDR1 and CDR2 sequences are LNHDA and SQIVND (reference sequence). The DNA for the CDR3 is TGTGCCAGTGGTATCGGGGGTGGCACAGATACGCAGTATTTT. Its protein product is CASGIGGGTDTQYF.

This sequence joins TRBV10-3 and TRBJ1-6; D ambiguous. From germline, CDR1 is ENHRY and CDR2 SYGVKD. Trimming pared 0 bases from V and 7 bases from J, leaving 7 bases between. There are 14 residues in the CDR3. The CDR3 sequence: CAISESSLNSPLHF. The CDR3 DNA sequence: TGTGCCATCAGTGAGTCTTCATTGAATTCACCCCTCCACTTT.